The 6 T cell receptor beta chains presented below share a single source sample, sequenced in a study of cytomegalovirus exposure and HLA in healthy donors. PCR amplification relied on 60 Vbeta primers (plus 13 Jbeta primers). Profiling relied on immunoSEQ multiplex PCR, and the TCRdb table lists in-frame clones only, not all of them. The sample carries roughly 130,000 clones, 76% recorded once. The specimen sequenced was PBMCs. Receptor source: a man aged 35 to 55 in good health and CMV-seronegative.

This clone has more than one count but fewer than ten. The chain combines TRBV5-6 with TRBJ2-5; 7 positions agree with TRBD1. From germline, CDR1 is SGHDT and CDR2 YYEEEE. V shed 3 bases and J 2 bases; nucleotides not matched to a gene: 7. This CDR3 has 15 residues. This chain's CDR3 is CASSSPYRGQETQYF. CDR3 coding DNA: TGTGCCAGCAGCTCCCCTTACAGGGGACAAGAGACCCAGTACTTC.

The CDR3 DNA is TGCAGTGCTAGACTAGACGAGACCCAGTACTTC. Amino acid sequence: CSARLDETQYF. This chain links TRBV20-1 with TRBJ2-5; D is uncertain. Germline-derived CDR1 and CDR2 are DFQATT and SNEGSKA (reference sequence). V was clipped by 2 bases and J by 5 bases, with 6 bases between them. The CDR3 runs 11 residues.

The chain carries TRBV6-5 and TRBJ2-1; TRBD2 aligns across 10 bases. Germline trimming cut 0 bases from V and 4 bases from J; bases unmatched to any gene: 3. CDR3 length equals 16 residues. Germline values: CDR1 MNHEY, CDR2 SVGAGI. In DNA form, the CDR3 reads TGTGCCAGCAGTTACTCCCCTAGCGGGGGATACAATGAGCAGTTCTTC. Translating it yields CASSYSPSGGYNEQFF.

V and J are TRBV28 and TRBJ2-7; 8 bases agree with TRBD1. V lost 4 bases to trimming and J lost 0 bases; unmatched junction nucleotides: 11. Germline-derived CDR1 and CDR2 are MDHEN and SYDVKM. The CDR3 has 17 amino acids. CDR3 protein: CASSSPPETGDSYEQYF. The DNA for the CDR3 is TGTGCCAGCAGTTCGCCCCCGGAGACAGGGGACTCCTACGAGCAGTACTTC.

The rearrangement uses TRBV28 and TRBJ2-7; 8 nucleotides match TRBD1. The length of the CDR3 is 12 residues. Germline V gene lookup returns CDR1 MDHEN and CDR2 SYDVKM. V lost 6 bases and J lost 9; bases outside the gene matches: 7. In DNA, the CDR3 is TGTGCCAGCAGCCCACAGGGGGTGTGGCAGTACTTC. Amino acids: CASSPQGVWQYF. The full variable domain, with the rest looked up from reference TRBV28 and TRBJ2-7, is DVKVTQSSRYLVKRTGEKVFLECVQDMDHENMFWYRQDPGLGLRLIYFSYDVKMKEKGDIPEGYSVSREKKERFSLILESASTNQTSMYLCASSPQGVWQYFGPGTRLTVT.

The V call is TRBV30, the J call TRBJ1-4; D is undetermined. V lost 3 bases, J lost 11 bases, and 19 bases lay in between. Germline V lookup: CDR1 GTSNPN, CDR2 SVGIG (reference sequence). This CDR3 spans 14 amino acids. The CDR3 protein is CAWRAGLEIDKLFF. In DNA form, the CDR3 reads TGTGCCTGGAGGGCGGGCCTTGAAATCGATAAACTGTTTTTT.